This T cell receptor beta chain came from a study of blood T cell repertoires in COVID-19. Across the whole study: Spain, Italy and the United States supplied samples that represented acute and convalescent COVID-19. Sample material is recorded as cDNA or gDNA derived from T cells, B-cell-depleted T cells, or PBMCs.

In the original workflow: Quantification of nucleated cells was approximated via reference gene primer amplification. Measured with immunoSEQ multiplex PCR; TCRdb has only the in-frame clones, and not every one. D and trimming were read from the DNA, whereas the V and J calls and clone size are those reported in that table. The sample yields hundreds of thousands of clones, around nine tenths seen once. Followed longitudinally, the Seattle patients had been enrolled during active infection. Germline-derived CDR1 and CDR2 are SGHTA and FQGNSA. The CDR3 loop spans 17 amino acids. Trimming cost V 1 base and J 1 base, with 15 bases left between them.

This chain joins TRBV7-2 and TRBJ2-3; D may be TRBD2 (5 bases). The source of this sequence is an older woman with COVID-19, enrolled during active disease. Input material: peripheral blood. CDR3 sequence: CASSLDSGSLGTDTQYF. CDR3 DNA: TGTGCCAGCAGCTTAGATTCTGGGAGTCTCGGCACAGATACGCAGTATTTT.